This TCR beta chain was found in a study of OX40 agonist ivuxolimab in advanced cancers. Study details: A diagnosis of hepatocellular carcinoma, melanoma, renal cell or head and neck cancer was present in dose-escalation patients.

Repertoires were generated with immunoSEQ multiplex PCR, while TCRdb's copy carries only in-frame clones and drops some. Here the sample spans under 70,000 clones, 86% being singletons. The CDR3 spans 16 residues. The germline V gene has CDR1 SGHTA and CDR2 FQGTGA. V trimming: 4 bases; J trimming: 2 bases; junction bases outside the gene matches: 4. V and J are TRBV7-3 and TRBJ2-2; TRBD1 aligns across 10 bases. Here the sequenced sample was CD4+ or CD8+ T cells sorted from blood, taken in a trial of the OX40 agonist ivuxolimab. This TCR came from an adult with an advanced solid tumor such as melanoma, head and neck, liver or kidney cancer. The CDR3 nucleotides read TGTGCCAGCAGCTCGACAGGGGGCTTAAACACCGGGGAGCTGTTTTTT. It yields the protein CASSSTGGLNTGELFF.